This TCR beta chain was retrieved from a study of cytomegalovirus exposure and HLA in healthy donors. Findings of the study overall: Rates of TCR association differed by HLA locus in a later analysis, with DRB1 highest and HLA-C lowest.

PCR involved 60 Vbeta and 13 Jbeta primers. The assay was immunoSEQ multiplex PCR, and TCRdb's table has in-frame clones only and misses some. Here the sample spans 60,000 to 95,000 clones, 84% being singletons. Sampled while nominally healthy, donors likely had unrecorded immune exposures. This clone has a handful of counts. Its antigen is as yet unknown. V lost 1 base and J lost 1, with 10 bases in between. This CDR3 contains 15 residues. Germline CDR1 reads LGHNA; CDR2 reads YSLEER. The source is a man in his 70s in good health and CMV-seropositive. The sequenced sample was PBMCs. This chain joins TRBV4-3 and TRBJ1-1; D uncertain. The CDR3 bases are TGCGCCAGCAGCCAAGGCTGGAGGGAGAACACTGAAGCTTTCTTT. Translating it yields CASSQGWRENTEAFF.